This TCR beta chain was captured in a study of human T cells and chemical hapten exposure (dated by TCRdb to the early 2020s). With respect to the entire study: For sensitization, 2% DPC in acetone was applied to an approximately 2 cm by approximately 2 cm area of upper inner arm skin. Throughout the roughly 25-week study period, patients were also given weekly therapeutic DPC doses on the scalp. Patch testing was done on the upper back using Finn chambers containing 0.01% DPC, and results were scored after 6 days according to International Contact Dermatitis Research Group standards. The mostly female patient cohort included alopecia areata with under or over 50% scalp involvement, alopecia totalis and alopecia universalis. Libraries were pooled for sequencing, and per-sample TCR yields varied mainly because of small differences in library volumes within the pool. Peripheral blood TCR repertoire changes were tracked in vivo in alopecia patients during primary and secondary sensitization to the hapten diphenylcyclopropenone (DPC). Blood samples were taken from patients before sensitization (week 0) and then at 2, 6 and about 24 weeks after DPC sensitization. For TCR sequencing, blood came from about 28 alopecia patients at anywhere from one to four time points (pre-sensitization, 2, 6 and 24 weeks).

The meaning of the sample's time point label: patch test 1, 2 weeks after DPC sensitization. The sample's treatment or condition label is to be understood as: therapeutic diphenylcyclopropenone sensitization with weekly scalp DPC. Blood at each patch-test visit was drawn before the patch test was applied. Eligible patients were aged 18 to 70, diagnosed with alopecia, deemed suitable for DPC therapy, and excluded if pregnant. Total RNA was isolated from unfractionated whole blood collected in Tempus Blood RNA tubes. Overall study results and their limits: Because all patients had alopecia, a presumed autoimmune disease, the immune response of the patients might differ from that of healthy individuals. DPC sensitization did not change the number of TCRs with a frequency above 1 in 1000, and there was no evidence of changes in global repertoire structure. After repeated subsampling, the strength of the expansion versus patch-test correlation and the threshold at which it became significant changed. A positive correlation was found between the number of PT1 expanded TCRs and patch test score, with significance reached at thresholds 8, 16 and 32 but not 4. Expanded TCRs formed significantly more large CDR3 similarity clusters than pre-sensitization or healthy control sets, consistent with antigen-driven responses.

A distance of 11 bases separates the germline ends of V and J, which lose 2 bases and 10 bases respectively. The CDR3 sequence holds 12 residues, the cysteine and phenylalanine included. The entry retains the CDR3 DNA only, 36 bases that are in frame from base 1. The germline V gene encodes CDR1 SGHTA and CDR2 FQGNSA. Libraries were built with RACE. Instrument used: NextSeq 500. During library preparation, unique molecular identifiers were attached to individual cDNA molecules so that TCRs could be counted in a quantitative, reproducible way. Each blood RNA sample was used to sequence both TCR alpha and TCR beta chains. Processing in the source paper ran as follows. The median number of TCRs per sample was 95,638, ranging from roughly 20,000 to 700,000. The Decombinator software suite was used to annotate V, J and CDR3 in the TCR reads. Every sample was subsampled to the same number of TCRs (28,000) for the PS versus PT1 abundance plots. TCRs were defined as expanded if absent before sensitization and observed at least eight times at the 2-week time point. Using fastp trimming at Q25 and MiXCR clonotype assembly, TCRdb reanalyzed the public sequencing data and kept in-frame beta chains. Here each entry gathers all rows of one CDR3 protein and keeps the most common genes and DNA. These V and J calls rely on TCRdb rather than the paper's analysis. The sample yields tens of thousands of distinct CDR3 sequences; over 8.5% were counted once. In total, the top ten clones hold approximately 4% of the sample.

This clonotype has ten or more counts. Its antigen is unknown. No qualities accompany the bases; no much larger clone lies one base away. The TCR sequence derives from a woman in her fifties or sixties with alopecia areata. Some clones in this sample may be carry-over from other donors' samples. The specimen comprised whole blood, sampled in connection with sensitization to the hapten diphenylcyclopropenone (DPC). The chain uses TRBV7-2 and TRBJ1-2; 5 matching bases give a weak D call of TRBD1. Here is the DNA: TGTGCCAGCAGCTTATCGGGACGTCTCTACACCTTC. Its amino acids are CASSLSGRLYTF.